A selection of T cell receptor beta chains follows, all from one sample in a study of cytomegalovirus exposure and HLA in healthy donors. The table came from immunoSEQ multiplex PCR; TCRdb's copy has only in-frame clones and leaves some out. The sample gives more than 90,000 clones, 78% of which show up once; just over 0.75% is in the top ten. Material for sequencing was PBMCs. The source of these receptors is an older woman in good health and CMV-seronegative. CDR3s include the opening cysteine and the closing phenylalanine or tryptophan. D genes are given only for firm matches. The size entry is marked missing in some rows and otherwise reads once, few, many or a size class.

j_call clone_size d_call v_call cdr3_aa cdr3_nt
TRBJ2-2 few NA TRBV30 CAWSVERVNTGELFF TGTGCCTGGAGTGTAGAGCGGGTAAACACCGGGGAGCTGTTTTTT
TRBJ2-7 few TRBD1 TRBV6-5 CASSAFEGTGYEQYF TGTGCCAGCAGCGCCTTCGAAGGGACAGGCTACGAGCAGTACTTC
TRBJ1-2 NA NA TRBV6-5 CASSFRPEGGYTF TGTGCCAGCAGTTTCCGGCCGGAGGGCGGCTACACCTTC
TRBJ1-1 NA NA TRBV5-5 CASSLELFGGTEAFF TGTGCCAGCAGCTTGGAGCTATTCGGGGGAACTGAAGCTTTCTTT
TRBJ2-4 once NA TRBV19 CASSRDSPSAVHSKNIQYF TGTGCCAGTAGCCGGGACAGTCCTAGCGCAGTGCATTCCAAAAACATTCAGTACTTC
TRBJ2-7 NA TRBD2 TRBV6-5 CASSARGAGGVDKYF TGTGCCAGCAGTGCCCGAGGAGCGGGAGGGGTTGACAAGTACTTC
TRBJ2-1 NA TRBD2 TRBV14 CASSQDLVRLAGGNEQFF TGTGCCAGCAGCCAAGATCTGGTTCGGCTAGCGGGAGGTAATGAGCAGTTCTTC
TRBJ1-6 NA NA TRBV6-6 CASSGANSPLHF TGTGCCAGCAGTGGGGCGAATTCACCCCTCCACTTT
TRBJ2-2 NA TRBD1 TRBV25-1 CASSESKAGGTGELFF TGTGCCAGCAGTGAATCGAAGGCAGGGGGCACCGGGGAGCTGTTTTTT
TRBJ2-3 NA TRBD2 TRBV9 CASSVGGGLADTQYF TGTGCCAGCAGCGTAGGGGGAGGGTTGGCAGATACGCAGTATTTT
TRBJ1-2 NA NA TRBV7-9 CASSVTGLDRDGYTF TGTGCCAGCAGCGTCACCGGATTAGACAGAGATGGCTACACCTTC
TRBJ2-5 NA NA TRBV5-6 CASSLFPGLEIGQETQYF TGTGCCAGCAGCTTGTTTCCAGGGCTAGAAATCGGCCAAGAGACCCAGTACTTC
TRBJ1-2 NA NA TRBV6-6 CASNLVGTGGYGYTF TGTGCCAGCAACCTCGTCGGGACTGGGGGGTATGGCTACACCTTC
TRBJ2-7 few NA TRBV28 CASGGGSVIYEQYF TGTGCCAGCGGGGGGGGCAGTGTGATCTACGAGCAGTACTTC
TRBJ1-5 NA TRBD1 TRBV13 CASSQTGDQPQHF TGTGCCAGCAGCCAGACAGGGGATCAGCCCCAGCATTTT
TRBJ1-2 NA NA TRBV1 CTSSQGAATSNYGYTF TGCACCAGCAGCCAAGGGGCAGCAACCTCTAACTATGGCTACACCTTC
TRBJ2-7 NA TRBD1 TRBV29-1 CSVEHRGSEQYF TGCAGCGTTGAGCACAGGGGGAGCGAGCAGTACTTC
TRBJ2-1 NA TRBD2 TRBV7-2 CASSSGSGRAYNEQFF TGTGCCAGCAGCTCCGGGAGCGGGAGGGCCTACAATGAGCAGTTCTTC
TRBJ2-7 NA TRBD1 TRBV6-6 CASSVRYRGHNEQYF TGTGCCAGCAGTGTTCGGTACAGGGGGCATAACGAGCAGTACTTC
TRBJ1-2 NA NA TRBV25-1 CASSEYYDRTQDDGYTF TGTGCCAGCAGTGAATACTATGATCGGACTCAGGACGATGGCTACACCTTC
TRBJ1-3 NA NA TRBV7-2 CASSPQAVIGNTIYF TGTGCCAGCAGCCCCCAAGCCGTAATTGGAAACACCATATATTTT
TRBJ2-3 NA NA TRBV2 CASKVDSTTDTQYF TGTGCCAGCAAGGTAGACAGCACCACAGATACGCAGTATTTT
TRBJ1-1 NA NA TRBV11-2 CASSAWTGNTEAFF TGTGCCAGCTCCGCTTGGACTGGGAACACTGAAGCTTTCTTT
TRBJ2-7 few TRBD1 TRBV6-1 CASSDLQDRGRNEQYF TGTGCCAGCAGTGATCTACAGGACAGGGGGAGGAACGAGCAGTACTTC
TRBJ1-4 NA TRBD1 TRBV5-4 CASSLHRGLDEKLFF TGTGCCAGCAGCTTGCACAGGGGGCTAGATGAAAAACTGTTTTTT
TRBJ2-1 NA TRBD1 TRBV19 CASTPRQGLYNEQFF TGTGCCAGTACCCCTAGACAGGGGTTATACAATGAGCAGTTCTTC
TRBJ1-2 NA NA TRBV5-6 CASSLPGWYGYTF TGTGCCAGCAGCTTGCCAGGGTGGTATGGCTACACCTTC
TRBJ2-3 few TRBD1 TRBV19 CASSGTGRTDTQYF TGTGCCAGTAGTGGGACAGGTCGCACAGATACGCAGTATTTT
TRBJ2-1 few NA TRBV19 CASSMTQQRYNEQFF TGTGCCAGTAGTATGACCCAGCAGCGTTACAATGAGCAGTTCTTC
TRBJ1-4 NA NA TRBV15 CATSRLMTATNEKLFF TGTGCCACCAGCCGACTCATGACAGCAACTAATGAAAAACTGTTTTTT
TRBJ1-5 NA NA TRBV28 CASRLPPTRGYQPQHF TGTGCCAGCAGACTACCTCCCACGAGGGGGTATCAGCCCCAGCATTTT
TRBJ1-4 NA TRBD1 TRBV4-3 CASSHRQGSNEKLFF TGCGCCAGCAGCCACAGACAGGGTAGTAATGAAAAACTGTTTTTT
TRBJ1-5 once NA TRBV19 CAIQDYQPQHF TGTGCCATACAGGATTATCAGCCCCAGCATTTT
TRBJ2-7 NA NA TRBV7-2 CASSLDRLGEQYF TGTGCCAGCAGCTTAGACAGGCTCGGCGAGCAGTACTTC
TRBJ2-7 few TRBD1 TRBV7-9 CASSSETGIYEQYF TGTGCCAGCAGCTCAGAGACAGGGATTTACGAGCAGTACTTC
TRBJ1-5 NA TRBD1 TRBV19 CASSSQGGTGVNQPQHF TGTGCCAGTAGTAGCCAGGGTGGGACAGGGGTCAATCAGCCCCAGCATTTT
TRBJ2-2 NA NA TRBV6-5 CASSYSVFSGRALFF TGTGCCAGCAGTTACTCAGTTTTCAGCGGCCGGGCGCTGTTTTTT
TRBJ2-7 NA TRBD2 TRBV10-1 CASSGLAVDEQYF TGCGCCAGCAGCGGACTAGCGGTAGACGAGCAGTACTTC
TRBJ2-5 NA NA TRBV7-9 CASSPPGGWVQETQYF TGTGCCAGCAGCCCGCCCGGCGGGTGGGTCCAAGAGACCCAGTACTTC
TRBJ2-3 once TRBD2 TRBV7-2 CASSLGTSGDVDTQYF TGTGCCAGCAGCTTAGGGACTAGCGGGGATGTAGATACGCAGTATTTT
TRBJ2-5 NA NA TRBV7-9 CASSPLAEETQYF TGTGCCAGCAGCCCCCTCGCCGAGGAGACCCAGTACTTC
TRBJ2-5 once NA TRBV7-9 CASSFSQGIQETQYF TGTGCCAGCAGCTTCAGCCAGGGTATTCAAGAGACCCAGTACTTC
TRBJ2-1 NA TRBD1 TRBV7-2 CASSWTGALYNEQFF TGTGCCAGCAGCTGGACAGGAGCTCTCTACAATGAGCAGTTCTTC
TRBJ1-1 NA TRBD1 TRBV25-1 CASRSTGGLTEAFF TGTGCCAGCAGGAGTACAGGGGGATTGACTGAAGCTTTCTTT
TRBJ2-7 few TRBD1 TRBV9 CASSVGQRTYEQYF TGTGCCAGCAGCGTGGGACAGAGAACCTACGAGCAGTACTTC
TRBJ2-5 NA NA TRBV2 CASTRGVGETQYF TGTGCCAGCACCAGAGGCGTAGGAGAGACCCAGTACTTC
TRBJ1-1 NA NA TRBV18 CASSPPLDGSGGWNTEAFF TGTGCCAGCTCACCCCCCCTGGACGGGAGTGGGGGTTGGAACACTGAAGCTTTCTTT
TRBJ2-3 NA NA TRBV5-1 CASSLTGRRTDTQYF TGCGCCAGCAGCTTAACAGGGAGACGCACAGATACGCAGTATTTT
TRBJ2-3 NA NA TRBV30 CAWSYTVGGDTQYF TGTGCCTGGAGTTACACGGTTGGAGGAGATACGCAGTATTTT
TRBJ1-1 once NA TRBV19 CASNQGRTEAFF TGTGCCAGTAATCAGGGGCGGACTGAAGCTTTCTTT
TRBJ1-1 NA NA TRBV18 CASSPPNLGGDTEAFF TGTGCCAGCTCACCACCGAATCTGGGGGGGGACACTGAAGCTTTCTTT